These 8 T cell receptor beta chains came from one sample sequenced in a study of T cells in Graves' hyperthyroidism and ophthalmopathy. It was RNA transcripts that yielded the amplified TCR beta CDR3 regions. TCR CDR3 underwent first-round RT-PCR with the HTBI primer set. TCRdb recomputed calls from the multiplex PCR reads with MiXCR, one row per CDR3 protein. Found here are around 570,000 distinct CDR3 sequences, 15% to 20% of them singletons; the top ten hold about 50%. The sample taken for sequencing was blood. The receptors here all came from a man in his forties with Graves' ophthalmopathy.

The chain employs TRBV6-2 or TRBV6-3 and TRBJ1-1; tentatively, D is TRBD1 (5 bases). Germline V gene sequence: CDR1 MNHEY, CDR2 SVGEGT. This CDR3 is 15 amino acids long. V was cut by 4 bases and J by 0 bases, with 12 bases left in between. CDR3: CASSSPGTLNTEAFF. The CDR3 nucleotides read TGTGCCAGCAGTTCCCCAGGGACTTTGAACACTGAAGCTTTCTTT.

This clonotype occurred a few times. CDR3 region: CASSPPVPNEQYF. As DNA, the CDR3 is TGTGCCAGCTCACCACCGGTGCCTAACGAGCAGTACTTC. The V gene is TRBV18, the J gene TRBJ2-7; no firm D call. Germline CDR1 KGHSH, CDR2 LQKENI. Trimming removed 0 bases from V and 5 bases from J, with 8 bases in between. There are 13 residues in the CDR3.

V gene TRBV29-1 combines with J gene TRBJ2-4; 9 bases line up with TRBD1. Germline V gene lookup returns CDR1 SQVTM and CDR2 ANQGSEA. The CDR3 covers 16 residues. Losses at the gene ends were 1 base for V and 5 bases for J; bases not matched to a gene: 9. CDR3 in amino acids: CSVEVTGGKWENIQYF. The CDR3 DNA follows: TGCAGCGTTGAAGTGACAGGGGGGAAGTGGGAAAACATTCAGTACTTC.

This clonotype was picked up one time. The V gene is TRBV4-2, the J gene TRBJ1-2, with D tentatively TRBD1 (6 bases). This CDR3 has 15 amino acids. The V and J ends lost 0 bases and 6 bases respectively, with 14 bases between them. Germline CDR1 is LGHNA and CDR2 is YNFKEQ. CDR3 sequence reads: CASSQDSAGGDGYTF. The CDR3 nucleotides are TGTGCCAGCAGCCAAGATAGTGCGGGGGGCGATGGCTACACCTTC.

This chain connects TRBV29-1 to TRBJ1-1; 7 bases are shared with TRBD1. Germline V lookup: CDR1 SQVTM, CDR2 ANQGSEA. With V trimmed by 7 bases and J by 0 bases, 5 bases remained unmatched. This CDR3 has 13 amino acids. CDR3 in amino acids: CSAGQVMNTEAFF. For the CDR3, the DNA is TGCAGCGCCGGACAGGTGATGAACACTGAAGCTTTCTTT. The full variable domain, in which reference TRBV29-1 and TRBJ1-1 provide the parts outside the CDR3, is SAVISQKPSRDICQRGTSLTIQCQVDSQVTMMFWYRQQPGQSLTLIATANQGSEATYESGFVIDKFPISRPNLTFSTLTVSNMSPEDSSIYLCSAGQVMNTEAFFGQGTRLTVV.

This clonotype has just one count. The CDR3 loop reads CAISGQGIGYTF. CDR3 DNA sequence: TGTGCCATCAGTGGACAGGGAATTGGCTACACCTTC. This chain uses TRBV10-3 with TRBJ1-2; TRBD1 matches at 7 bases. Trimming removed 4 bases from V and 7 bases from J; junction bases left unmatched: 3. CDR3 length equals 12 residues. Germline V CDR1 and CDR2: ENHRY, SYGVKD.

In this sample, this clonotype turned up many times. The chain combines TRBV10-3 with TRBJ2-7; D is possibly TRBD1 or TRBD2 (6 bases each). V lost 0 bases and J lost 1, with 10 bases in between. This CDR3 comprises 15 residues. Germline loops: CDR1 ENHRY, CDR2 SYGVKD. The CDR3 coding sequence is TGTGCCATCAGTGAGTCGAGGGGGGCTTCCTACGAGCAGTACTTC. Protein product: CAISESRGASYEQYF.

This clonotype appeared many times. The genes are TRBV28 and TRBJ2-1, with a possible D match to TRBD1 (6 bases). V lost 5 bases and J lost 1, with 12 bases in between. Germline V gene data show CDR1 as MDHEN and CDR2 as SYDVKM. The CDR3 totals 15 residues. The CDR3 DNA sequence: TGTGCCAGCAGTACGGCAGGGGTGTCCTACAATGAGCAGTTCTTC. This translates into CASSTAGVSYNEQFF.